This is a list of T cell receptor beta chains from one sample in a study of T cells in Graves' hyperthyroidism and ophthalmopathy. TCRdb reprocessed the multiplex PCR reads with MiXCR, giving one entry per CDR3 protein. The table shows 250,000 to 300,000 distinct CDR3 sequences, with roughly 15% occurring only once. The sequencing sample was made of blood. These receptors were taken from a woman in her forties with Graves' hyperthyroidism that later progressed to Graves' ophthalmopathy. The CDR3 runs from the conserved cysteine through the conserved F or W. Each record gives: CDR3 protein, CDR3 DNA, J gene, V gene, D gene, clone size. D genes are given only for firm matches. Clone size is not always given. Where it is, it says once, few, many or a class for expanded clones.

CDR3aa: CASSDSGRAADTQYF; CDR3nt: TGTGCCAGCAGTGATAGCGGGAGGGCGGCAGATACGCAGTATTTT; j_gene: TRBJ2-3; v_gene: TRBV6-4; d_gene: TRBD2; abundance: NA
CDR3aa: CASSLSRGAGELFF; CDR3nt: TGTGCCAGCAGCTTGTCCAGGGGCGCCGGGGAGCTGTTTTTT; j_gene: TRBJ2-2; v_gene: TRBV11-3; d_gene: NA; abundance: NA
CDR3aa: CASSDRDYSYEQYF; CDR3nt: TGTGCCAGCAGCGACAGGGACTACTCCTACGAGCAGTACTTC; j_gene: TRBJ2-7; v_gene: TRBV7-9; d_gene: NA; abundance: many
CDR3aa: CASSPPRGTQYF; CDR3nt: TGTGCCAGCAGCCCACCCCGGGGGACCCAGTACTTC; j_gene: TRBJ2-5; v_gene: TRBV11-2; d_gene: NA; abundance: many
CDR3aa: CAWSRGQGFGQPQHF; CDR3nt: TGTGCCTGGAGTAGGGGACAGGGGTTCGGTCAGCCCCAGCATTTT; j_gene: TRBJ1-5; v_gene: TRBV30; d_gene: TRBD1; abundance: many
CDR3aa: CASSEYPQSGSYNSPLHF; CDR3nt: TGTGCCAGCAGTGAATACCCTCAATCAGGCTCCTATAATTCACCCCTCCACTTT; j_gene: TRBJ1-6; v_gene: TRBV25-1; d_gene: NA; abundance: few
CDR3aa: CASSLTVGENTEAFF; CDR3nt: TGTGCCAGCAGCTTAACGGTAGGGGAGAACACTGAAGCTTTCTTT; j_gene: TRBJ1-1; v_gene: TRBV11-2; d_gene: NA; abundance: many
CDR3aa: CASSPDLYTDTQYF; CDR3nt: TGTGCCAGCAGCCCAGACTTATACACAGATACGCAGTATTTT; j_gene: TRBJ2-3; v_gene: TRBV9; d_gene: NA; abundance: many
CDR3aa: CASSSGLRTSGGNEQFF; CDR3nt: TGTGCCAGCAGCTCCGGTTTAAGGACTAGCGGAGGCAATGAGCAGTTCTTC; j_gene: TRBJ2-1; v_gene: TRBV7-9; d_gene: TRBD2; abundance: many
CDR3aa: CASSHGAGGYQPQHF; CDR3nt: TGTGCCAGTAGCCATGGGGCCGGGGGTTATCAGCCCCAGCATTTT; j_gene: TRBJ1-5; v_gene: TRBV28; d_gene: NA; abundance: many
CDR3aa: CSARLAGVSYEQYF; CDR3nt: TGCAGTGCAAGACTAGCGGGAGTCTCCTACGAGCAGTACTTC; j_gene: TRBJ2-7; v_gene: TRBV20-1; d_gene: TRBD2; abundance: many
CDR3aa: CASSAGRGYEQYF; CDR3nt: TGTGCCAGCAGCGCTGGGAGGGGCTACGAGCAGTACTTC; j_gene: TRBJ2-7; v_gene: TRBV7-2; d_gene: TRBD2; abundance: many
CDR3aa: CSVERSGQTYEQYF; CDR3nt: TGCAGCGTTGAAAGGTCGGGACAGACCTACGAGCAGTACTTC; j_gene: TRBJ2-7; v_gene: TRBV29-1; d_gene: TRBD1; abundance: many
CDR3aa: CASRGTGGVYEQYF; CDR3nt: TGTGCCAGCAGAGGGACAGGGGGAGTGTACGAGCAGTACTTC; j_gene: TRBJ2-7; v_gene: TRBV28; d_gene: TRBD1; abundance: many
CDR3aa: CASSLARQGLRTSGSIVNEQFF; CDR3nt: TGTGCCAGCAGTTTAGCCAGACAGGGTTTAAGGACTAGCGGGAGTATCGTCAATGAGCAGTTCTTC; j_gene: TRBJ2-1; v_gene: TRBV12-3/TRBV12-4; d_gene: TRBD2; abundance: many
CDR3aa: CSARDGRGAQYF; CDR3nt: TGCAGTGCTAGAGACGGAAGGGGGGCCCAGTACTTC; j_gene: TRBJ2-5; v_gene: TRBV20-1; d_gene: NA; abundance: NA
CDR3aa: CASSYPGLAGGNIQYF; CDR3nt: TGTGCCAGCAGTTACCCGGGACTAGCCGGGGGAAACATTCAGTACTTC; j_gene: TRBJ2-4; v_gene: TRBV6-2/TRBV6-3; d_gene: TRBD2; abundance: many
CDR3aa: CASSIGSSGVTGELFF; CDR3nt: TGTGCCAGTAGTATAGGCTCTAGCGGGGTCACCGGGGAGCTGTTTTTT; j_gene: TRBJ2-2; v_gene: TRBV19; d_gene: TRBD2; abundance: NA
CDR3aa: CASSLRASGIYEQYF; CDR3nt: TGTGCCAGCAGCTTAAGGGCTAGCGGGATCTACGAGCAGTACTTC; j_gene: TRBJ2-7; v_gene: TRBV11-2; d_gene: TRBD2; abundance: many
CDR3aa: CASSPNYNEQFF; CDR3nt: TGTGCCAGTAGTCCCAACTATAATGAGCAGTTCTTC; j_gene: TRBJ2-1; v_gene: TRBV19; d_gene: NA; abundance: NA
CDR3aa: CASSSESRQETQYF; CDR3nt: TGTGCCAGCAGCTCGGAGAGTAGGCAAGAGACCCAGTACTTC; j_gene: TRBJ2-5; v_gene: TRBV5-6; d_gene: NA; abundance: NA
CDR3aa: CASSQAPVTQETQYF; CDR3nt: TGCGCCAGCAGCCAAGCGCCAGTCACTCAAGAGACCCAGTACTTC; j_gene: TRBJ2-5; v_gene: TRBV4-1; d_gene: NA; abundance: few
CDR3aa: CASSYGGSEQYF; CDR3nt: TGTGCCAGCAGTTACGGGGGATCCGAGCAGTACTTC; j_gene: TRBJ2-7; v_gene: TRBV6-9; d_gene: NA; abundance: NA
CDR3aa: CASSFIRRGGNEQFF; CDR3nt: TGTGCCAGCAGTTTTATTAGGCGGGGCGGCAATGAGCAGTTCTTC; j_gene: TRBJ2-1; v_gene: TRBV6-1; d_gene: NA; abundance: many
CDR3aa: CASSASSSTDTQYF; CDR3nt: TGTGCCAGCAGTGCCTCATCTAGCACAGATACGCAGTATTTT; j_gene: TRBJ2-3; v_gene: TRBV7-3; d_gene: NA; abundance: many
CDR3aa: CASSPSYRGLLFLQYF; CDR3nt: TGTGCCAGCAGCCCTTCTTACCGGGGACTTCTTTTTCTTCAGTACTTC; j_gene: TRBJ2-4; v_gene: TRBV7-9; d_gene: NA; abundance: many
CDR3aa: CASSALASSGANVLTF; CDR3nt: TGTGCCAGCAGTGCGCTGGCCTCCTCTGGGGCCAACGTCCTGACTTTC; j_gene: TRBJ2-6; v_gene: TRBV6-1; d_gene: NA; abundance: many
CDR3aa: CASNRDDQETQYF; CDR3nt: TGTGCCAGCAACCGGGACGACCAAGAGACCCAGTACTTC; j_gene: TRBJ2-5; v_gene: TRBV28; d_gene: NA; abundance: few
CDR3aa: CSVEGTSGSFYTQYF; CDR3nt: TGCAGCGTTGAAGGGACTAGCGGGAGTTTCTATACGCAGTATTTT; j_gene: TRBJ2-3; v_gene: TRBV29-1; d_gene: TRBD2; abundance: many
CDR3aa: CASSDPRGHKNGFNEQFF; CDR3nt: TGTGCCAGCAGTGACCCCCGGGGGCACAAGAATGGGTTTAATGAGCAGTTCTTC; j_gene: TRBJ2-1; v_gene: TRBV2; d_gene: NA; abundance: many
CDR3aa: CAISEGETQYF; CDR3nt: TGTGCCATCAGTGAGGGGGAGACCCAGTACTTC; j_gene: TRBJ2-5; v_gene: TRBV10-3; d_gene: NA; abundance: many
CDR3aa: CASSPLAGEYGEQFF; CDR3nt: TGTGCCAGCTCACCTCTCGCGGGAGAATATGGTGAGCAGTTCTTC; j_gene: TRBJ2-1; v_gene: TRBV18; d_gene: TRBD2; abundance: many
CDR3aa: CATSPSGGRRNQPQHF; CDR3nt: TGTGCCACCAGCCCCTCCGGGGGGCGACGGAATCAGCCCCAGCATTTT; j_gene: TRBJ1-5; v_gene: TRBV15; d_gene: NA; abundance: NA
CDR3aa: CASSLALGGEAFF; CDR3nt: TGTGCCAGCAGCTTAGCTCTAGGGGGCGAAGCTTTCTTT; j_gene: TRBJ1-1; v_gene: TRBV7-2; d_gene: TRBD1; abundance: NA
CDR3aa: CASSFPGTGFYEQYF; CDR3nt: TGTGCCAGCAGCTTTCCTGGGACAGGGTTCTACGAGCAGTACTTC; j_gene: TRBJ2-7; v_gene: TRBV11-2; d_gene: TRBD1; abundance: many
CDR3aa: CASSQDKGREQFF; CDR3nt: TGTGCCAGCAGCCAAGATAAGGGGCGGGAGCAGTTCTTC; j_gene: TRBJ2-1; v_gene: TRBV14; d_gene: NA; abundance: few
CDR3aa: CASSFRPEPGEF; CDR3nt: TGTGCCAGCAGTTTCCGCCCCGAGCCAGGAGAGTTC; j_gene: TRBJ2-7; v_gene: TRBV28; d_gene: NA; abundance: few
CDR3aa: CSGETASYEQYF; CDR3nt: TGCAGTGGGGAGACAGCCTCCTACGAGCAGTACTTC; j_gene: TRBJ2-7; v_gene: TRBV20-1; d_gene: NA; abundance: many
CDR3aa: CAWSPQGREQYF; CDR3nt: TGTGCCTGGAGTCCTCAAGGTCGCGAGCAGTACTTC; j_gene: TRBJ2-7; v_gene: TRBV30; d_gene: NA; abundance: many
CDR3aa: CASSGWWGADTGELFF; CDR3nt: TGTGCCAGCAGCGGATGGTGGGGGGCGGACACCGGGGAGCTGTTTTTT; j_gene: TRBJ2-2; v_gene: TRBV3-1; d_gene: NA; abundance: few
CDR3aa: CASSLAVGGAQNQETQYF; CDR3nt: TGTGCCAGCAGCTTAGCGGTTGGGGGGGCCCAAAATCAAGAGACCCAGTACTTC; j_gene: TRBJ2-5; v_gene: TRBV11-2; d_gene: NA; abundance: many
CDR3aa: CVSSYRRSNQPRHF; CDR3nt: TGTGTCAGCAGTTACCGCCGCAGCAATCAGCCCCGGCATTTT; j_gene: TRBJ1-5; v_gene: TRBV6-2/TRBV6-3; d_gene: NA; abundance: NA
CDR3aa: CASSQRTGMSEKLFF; CDR3nt: TGTGCCAGCAGTCAACGGACAGGGATGAGTGAAAAACTGTTTTTT; j_gene: TRBJ1-4; v_gene: TRBV12-3/TRBV12-4; d_gene: TRBD1; abundance: many
CDR3aa: CASSTGAANTGELFF; CDR3nt: TGTGCCAGTTCAACGGGGGCAGCCAACACCGGGGAGCTGTTTTTT; j_gene: TRBJ2-2; v_gene: TRBV9; d_gene: NA; abundance: many
CDR3aa: CASSLDGQPYNEQFF; CDR3nt: TGTGCCAGCAGCCTAGACGGGCAGCCCTACAATGAGCAGTTCTTC; j_gene: TRBJ2-1; v_gene: TRBV11-2; d_gene: NA; abundance: NA
CDR3aa: CSVERTASYEQYF; CDR3nt: TGCAGCGTTGAAAGGACAGCCTCCTACGAGCAGTACTTC; j_gene: TRBJ2-7; v_gene: TRBV29-1; d_gene: NA; abundance: many